Shown below are 10 T cell receptor beta chains from a single sample sequenced in a study of identifying expanded T cells in peripheral blood (dated by TCRdb to about 2019). The library was obtained by the immunoSEQ multiplex PCR assay. The clones in this table, taken by TCRdb from immuneACCESS, are in-frame only. Not every clone is retained; where verified, under half of the shortfall comes from an unresolved V gene, and the cause of the rest is unknown. A total of 100,000 or so clones appear in this sample, more than 70% of them only once. The ten largest clones capture 12% to 15% of the sample. The source material was blood. The receptors were sampled from a person aged 18-69 years in good health.

The chain employs TRBV29-1 and TRBJ2-7, with D maybe TRBD2 (5 bases). The V and J ends lost 7 bases and 2 bases respectively, with 18 bases between them. The CDR3 extends over 14 amino acids. Germline V gene data show CDR1 as SQVTM and CDR2 as ANQGSEA. CDR3 sequence: CSDGVARLTYEQYF. The CDR3 nucleotides are TGCAGCGACGGGGTTGCCAGACTAACCTACGAGCAGTACTTC.

The J gene is TRBJ2-2, the V gene TRBV12-1. TRBV12-1 corresponds to a pseudogene. The CDR3 is 15 residues long. DNA of the CDR3: TGTGCCAGCAGCTTGGGGGGCCCGAACACCGGGGAGCTGTTTTTT. It encodes CASSLGGPNTGELFF.

This clone was seen only once. The CDR3 DNA reads as TGTGCCAGCAGCCGGACTAGCGGGAGGGGCTACGAGCAGTACTTC. Its protein product is CASSRTSGRGYEQYF. The gene calls are TRBV6-5 and TRBJ2-7; TRBD2 matches at 15 bases. Germline-derived CDR1 and CDR2 are MNHEY and SVGAGI. This CDR3 comprises 15 residues. V was clipped by 6 bases and J by 3 bases; unmatched bases: 3.

V and J are TRBV10-1 and TRBJ2-2, with D unclear. The CDR3 totals 13 residues. Trimming pared 3 bases from V and 5 bases from J, leaving 7 bases between. The germline V gene encodes CDR1 WNHNN and CDR2 SYGVQD (reference sequence). CDR3 sequence reads: CASSDSVTGELFF. The DNA for the CDR3 is TGCGCCAGCAGTGATAGTGTTACCGGGGAGCTGTTTTTT.

This clone showed up just once. This chain joins TRBV6-7 and TRBJ1-6; 9 positions match TRBD1. TRBV6-7 is an ORF, with its function uncertain. The CDR3 is 14 amino acids. The V and J ends lost 6 bases and 10 bases, in that order; junction bases with no gene match: 7. CDR3 amino acids: CASREQGAESPLHF. DNA of the CDR3: TGTGCCAGCAGGGAACAGGGGGCTGAGTCACCCCTCCACTTT.

This rearrangement joins TRBV10-3 to TRBJ2-1, with 8 bases identical to TRBD2. V trimming: 3 bases; J trimming: 5 bases; junction bases outside the gene matches: 6. Germline loops: CDR1 ENHRY, CDR2 SYGVKD. This CDR3 spans 15 amino acids. CDR3 in DNA: TGTGCCATCAGTGACGAACGGGGGGGCCACAATGAGCAGTTCTTC. Its translation: CAISDERGGHNEQFF.

This clone was picked up one time. J is TRBJ2-5 and V is TRBV19; 8 bases line up with TRBD1. Germline V gene lookup returns CDR1 LNHDA and CDR2 SQIVND (reference sequence). Losses at the gene ends were 4 bases for V and 1 base for J; bases not matched to a gene: 5. The CDR3 has 15 amino acids. In DNA form, the CDR3 reads TGTGCCAGTAGTACGATGACAGGGGCCCAAGAGACCCAGTACTTC. It translates to CASSTMTGAQETQYF.

The V call is TRBV5-6, the J call TRBJ2-7; D might be TRBD2 (5 bases). CDR1 SGHDT and CDR2 YYEEEE come from the germline V gene. The CDR3 extends over 13 amino acids. Trimming removed 2 bases from V and 2 bases from J, with 8 bases in between. The CDR3 nucleotides are TGTGCCAGCAGCTTAGCGGTCACCTACGAGCAGTACTTC. Translated: CASSLAVTYEQYF.

The chain carries TRBV6-1 and TRBJ2-7, with TRBD1 identical over 9 bases. Looked up from germline, CDR1 is MNHNS and CDR2 is SASEGT. CDR3 length: 14 residues. Trimming at V came to 8 bases and at J to 4 bases, leaving 9 bases not matched to a gene. The CDR3 loop reads CASLWGTGSYEQYF. The CDR3 region has the DNA TGTGCCAGCCTTTGGGGGACAGGGTCGTACGAGCAGTACTTC.

The sample holds one count of this clone. This sequence joins TRBV19 and TRBJ1-2, with a tentative D call TRBD1 (6 bases). V lost 7 bases to trimming and J lost 4 bases, with 10 bases between them. The germline V gene encodes CDR1 LNHDA and CDR2 SQIVND (reference sequence). This CDR3 is built from 12 residues. The CDR3 spells CASTSGVYGYTF. CDR3 DNA sequence: TGTGCCAGTACATCAGGGGTCTATGGCTACACCTTC.